This TCR beta chain is from a study of shared clonotypes between healthy human individuals. Points from the study as a whole: Non-shared clonotypes had lower generation probabilities than clonotypes shared by all four sorted-subset donors. It was only blood that was sampled, and tissue repertoires likely differ.

Per germline, CDR1 SGHVS and CDR2 FQNEAQ. This CDR3 region has 14 residues. Trimming pared 3 bases from V and 3 bases from J, leaving 9 bases between. Assay: immunoSEQ multiplex PCR; the TCRdb copy retains only in-frame clones and omits some. The table lists some 790,000 clones, 72% of them singletons. Comment on this clone: Antigen specificity is unknown. Other DNA sequences in the sample encode the same CDR3.

The sequence came from a woman younger than 45 in good health. V usage is TRBV7-8 and J usage is TRBJ2-1; D might be TRBD2 (6 bases). Source material: memory CD4+ T cells sorted from blood. As to subset: CD45RA-negative fraction. CDR3 amino acids: CASSFAGLYNEQFF. The DNA for the CDR3 is TGTGCCAGCAGCTTTGCGGGACTCTACAATGAGCAGTTCTTC.